A selection of T cell receptor beta chains follows, all from one sample in a study of neoadjuvant anti-PD-1 for oral cavity cancer. The data were produced by immunoSEQ multiplex PCR, yet TCRdb's version contains in-frame clones alone and is incomplete. The repertoire has about 72,000 clones, 80% to 90% of them found once; the top ten carry about 3.4%. The specimen comprised PBMCs, sampled before nivolumab (anti-PD-1) treatment. These receptors were collected from a person between 35 and 79 years old with oral cavity squamous cell carcinoma. Each CDR3 is given with its conserved first and last residue. A D gene is named only where the DNA matches it firmly. Only part of the rows carry a size: once, few, many, or a class if the clone is expanded.

J gene | D gene | V gene | CDR3 length | clone size | CDR3 DNA | CDR3 protein
TRBJ1-1 | . | TRBV6-1 | 13 | . | TGTGCCAGCAGCGCTATTTGGAACACTGAAGCTTTCTTT | CASSAIWNTEAFF
TRBJ2-1 | . | TRBV5-1 | 16 | . | TGCGCCAGCAGCCCGGTTGGGGGGAGGCCGGGCCATGAGCAGTTCTTC | CASSPVGGRPGHEQFF
TRBJ1-4 | TRBD1 | TRBV10-3 | 15 | . | TGTGCCATCAGTGTCACAGGGGCCCCTAATGAAAAACTGTTTTTT | CAISVTGAPNEKLFF
TRBJ1-2 | . | TRBV6-5 | 10 | . | TGTGCCAGCAGTTACCCGGGCTACACCTTC | CASSYPGYTF
TRBJ1-1 | . | TRBV30 | 11 | . | TGTGCCTGGAGTGTAGGCACTGAAGCTTTCTTT | CAWSVGTEAFF
TRBJ2-1 | . | TRBV4-1 | 18 | few | TGCGCCAGCAGCCCCGGGGCGCAGGCGGGTAGCTCCTACAATGAGCAGTTCTTC | CASSPGAQAGSSYNEQFF
TRBJ1-1 | TRBD1 | TRBV9 | 15 | few | TGTGCCAGCAGCGAACCCGGGACAGGGAACACTGAAGCTTTCTTT | CASSEPGTGNTEAFF
TRBJ1-1 | . | TRBV5-1 | 13 | . | TGCGCCAGCAGCTGGGGACCGTACACTGAAGCTTTCTTT | CASSWGPYTEAFF
TRBJ1-2 | . | TRBV11-2 | 15 | few | TGTGCCAGCAGCTTAGTAGGCGGCTGGGGGCCCGGCTACACCTTC | CASSLVGGWGPGYTF
TRBJ2-3 | TRBD1 | TRBV7-9 | 15 | . | TGTGCCAGCAGCCCCGGGACAGGGGGCACAGATACGCAGTATTTT | CASSPGTGGTDTQYF
TRBJ1-6 | . | TRBV30 | 16 | . | TGTGCCTGGAGCCCCGGAGGTGGATCCTATAATTCACCCCTCCACTTT | CAWSPGGGSYNSPLHF
TRBJ1-2 | . | TRBV2 | 14 | . | TGTGCCAGCAATCGGGACCGAAGTAACTATGGCTACACCTTC | CASNRDRSNYGYTF
TRBJ2-7 | . | TRBV5-4 | 14 | . | TGTGCCAGCAGCTTAACGGGACACGCCTACGAGCAGTACTTC | CASSLTGHAYEQYF
TRBJ2-2 | . | TRBV5-1 | 13 | once | TGCGCCACAACGCAAAATACCGGCGGGGAGCTGTTTTTT | CATTQNTGGELFF
TRBJ1-2 | . | TRBV4-1 | 16 | . | TGCGCCAGCAGCCAAGGTAACAGCGGAATTTTCTATGGCTACACCTTC | CASSQGNSGIFYGYTF
TRBJ2-5 | TRBD2 | TRBV30 | 16 | . | TGTGCCTGGAGTGTACGAGCGGGGGGGCCGGGAGAGACCCAGTACTTC | CAWSVRAGGPGETQYF
TRBJ2-7 | . | TRBV10-1 | 15 | . | TGCGCCAGCCTTCGAGTTCACAGGAGACACGACGAGCAGTACTTC | CASLRVHRRHDEQYF
TRBJ2-2 | . | TRBV4-1 | 15 | . | TGCGCCAGCAGCCAAGTGGGTCCGAACACCGGGGAGCTGTTTTTT | CASSQVGPNTGELFF
TRBJ1-5 | . | TRBV4-1 | 14 | . | TGCGCCAGCAGCCAGGGCAGACTCAATCAGCCCCAGCATTTT | CASSQGRLNQPQHF
TRBJ1-2 | . | TRBV30 | 12 | once | TGTGCCTCCCCGGGACGGAACTATGGCTACACCTTC | CASPGRNYGYTF
TRBJ2-6 | . | TRBV28 | 15 | . | TGTGCCAGCCGGTCGTTTATAACTGGGGCCAACGTCCTGACTTTC | CASRSFITGANVLTF
TRBJ1-1 | . | TRBV5-4 | 12 | few | TGTGCCAGCAGCTTGCTTGCGGGCGAAGCTTTCTTT | CASSLLAGEAFF
TRBJ1-2 | . | TRBV11-2 | 14 | once | TGTGCCAGCAGCTTAGATCGGGGTAGCTATGGCTACACCTTC | CASSLDRGSYGYTF
TRBJ2-1 | TRBD2 | TRBV27 | 15 | . | TGTGCCAGCAGTTTCGAGCGGGAGGGCAGGAATGAGCAGTTCTTC | CASSFEREGRNEQFF
TRBJ1-4 | TRBD1 | TRBV10-3 | 14 | . | TGTGCCATCAGTGAAGGGACAGGGGTAAAAAAACTGTTTTTT | CAISEGTGVKKLFF
TRBJ1-5 | TRBD1 | TRBV27 | 17 | . | TGTGCCAGCAGCGAACTCGGGACAGGGACGAGCAATCAGCCCCAGCATTTT | CASSELGTGTSNQPQHF
TRBJ2-7 | TRBD1 | TRBV2 | 14 | . | TGTGCCAGCAGAGTACCGGGACAGGGCTACGAGCAGTACTTC | CASRVPGQGYEQYF
TRBJ2-1 | . | TRBV7-3 | 13 | . | TGTGCCAGCAGCAAACCGGGGGCTGATGAGCAGTTCTTC | CASSKPGADEQFF
TRBJ1-5 | . | TRBV15 | 15 | . | TGTGCCACCAGCAGAGAGACCAGGGTAAATCAGCCCCAGCATTTT | CATSRETRVNQPQHF
TRBJ2-1 | . | TRBV27 | 15 | few | TGTGCCAGCAGTTTATGGGATTTCTCCTACAATGAGCAGTTCTTC | CASSLWDFSYNEQFF
TRBJ2-7 | . | TRBV11-3 | 14 | . | TGTGCCAGCAGCTCCACAGGGGGGGGTGACGAGCAGTACTTC | CASSSTGGGDEQYF
TRBJ1-2 | . | TRBV11-2 | 15 | once | TGTGCCAGCAGCTTACAACATGGACCCGGGCGAGGCTACACCTTC | CASSLQHGPGRGYTF
TRBJ1-4 | . | TRBV6-1 | 15 | . | TGTGCCAGCAGTCGGGTTGGGTCAGGGAATGAAAAACTGTTTTTT | CASSRVGSGNEKLFF
TRBJ2-7 | . | TRBV28 | 13 | once | TGTGCCAGCAAAGAGCGGGCGGAATACGAGCAGTACTTC | CASKERAEYEQYF
TRBJ2-7 | . | TRBV19 | 14 | . | TGTGCCAGTAGGCCCCAGGGAGGCAACTACGAGCAGTACTTC | CASRPQGGNYEQYF
TRBJ2-7 | . | TRBV5-6 | 15 | . | TGTGCCAGCAGCTTGTTCCGGGGGAGCTCCTACGAGCAGTACTTC | CASSLFRGSSYEQYF
TRBJ1-1 | . | TRBV13 | 12 | . | TGTGCCAGCAGCTTAGTGTCGGTGGAGGCTTTCTTT | CASSLVSVEAFF
TRBJ1-2 | . | TRBV30 | 12 | . | TGTGCCTGGAGGGTCAGGAACTATGGCTACACCTTC | CAWRVRNYGYTF
TRBJ2-2 | . | TRBV7-2 | 15 | . | TGTGCCAGCAGCTTAGTAGTCCATTCCACCGGGGAGCTGTTTTTT | CASSLVVHSTGELFF
TRBJ1-6 | TRBD1 | TRBV5-8 | 14 | . | TGTGCCAGCAACCGGGACAGCTATAATTCACCCCTCCACTTT | CASNRDSYNSPLHF
TRBJ2-7 | TRBD2 | TRBV5-1 | 14 | . | TGCGCCAGCAGCGACCTAGCGGGAGGGCGGGAGCAGTACTTC | CASSDLAGGREQYF
TRBJ1-1 | . | TRBV5-4 | 14 | . | TGTGCCAGCAGCCTGATCGGCTTGAACACTGAAGCTTTCTTT | CASSLIGLNTEAFF
TRBJ1-5 | . | TRBV5-1 | 13 | . | TGCGCCAGCAGGGGCGATAGCAATCAGCCCCAGCATTTT | CASRGDSNQPQHF
TRBJ1-2 | . | TRBV11-2 | 16 | . | TGTGCCAGCAGCACCGTTACAGGGCTGAGGCGCTATGGCTACACCTTC | CASSTVTGLRRYGYTF
TRBJ2-3 | . | TRBV5-1 | 13 | . | TGCGCCAGCAGCTCGACTCGTACAGATACGCAGTATTTT | CASSSTRTDTQYF
TRBJ1-1 | . | TRBV2 | 12 | . | TGTGCCAGCAGTCAAAGGTGGGTTGAAGCTTTCTTT | CASSQRWVEAFF
TRBJ2-4 | . | TRBV29-1 | 14 | . | TGCAGCGTTGAAGATACCGGGACCCAAAACATTCAGTACTTC | CSVEDTGTQNIQYF
TRBJ1-2 | . | TRBV19 | 13 | . | TGTGCCAGTAGTGCCGGACTACTCTATGGCTACACCTTC | CASSAGLLYGYTF
TRBJ2-1 | . | TRBV5-8 | 19 | . | TGTGCCAGCAGCTGGAGGGCTCGGACTGCCTGGAGCTCCTACAATGAGCAGTTCTTC | CASSWRARTAWSSYNEQFF
TRBJ2-3 | TRBD2 | TRBV5-4 | 14 | . | TGTGCCAGCAGCACAGCGGGAGCGGTAGATACGCAGTATTTT | CASSTAGAVDTQYF